This T cell receptor (beta chain) was sequenced during a study of cytomegalovirus exposure and HLA in healthy donors. This CDR3 comprises 17 residues. V lost 1 base and J 7 bases, leaving 19 bases between the germline ends. Germline V lookup: CDR1 MNHEY, CDR2 SMNVEV (reference sequence). A multiplex PCR was run with 60 Vbeta primers and 13 Jbeta primers. This table comes from immunoSEQ multiplex PCR, and its TCRdb copy is limited to in-frame clones, with some not included. The sample yields approximately 80,000 clones, over 75% seen once. This clone occurred a few times. Sequencing was performed on PBMCs. The origin of this receptor is a male donor in good health and CMV-seropositive. V is TRBV27 and J is TRBJ2-2, with a tentative D call TRBD1 (6 bases). DNA of the CDR3: TGTGCCAGCAGTTTATTTCAGGGGATCGGGAAATACGGGGAGCTGTTTTTT. Translation: CASSLFQGIGKYGELFF.